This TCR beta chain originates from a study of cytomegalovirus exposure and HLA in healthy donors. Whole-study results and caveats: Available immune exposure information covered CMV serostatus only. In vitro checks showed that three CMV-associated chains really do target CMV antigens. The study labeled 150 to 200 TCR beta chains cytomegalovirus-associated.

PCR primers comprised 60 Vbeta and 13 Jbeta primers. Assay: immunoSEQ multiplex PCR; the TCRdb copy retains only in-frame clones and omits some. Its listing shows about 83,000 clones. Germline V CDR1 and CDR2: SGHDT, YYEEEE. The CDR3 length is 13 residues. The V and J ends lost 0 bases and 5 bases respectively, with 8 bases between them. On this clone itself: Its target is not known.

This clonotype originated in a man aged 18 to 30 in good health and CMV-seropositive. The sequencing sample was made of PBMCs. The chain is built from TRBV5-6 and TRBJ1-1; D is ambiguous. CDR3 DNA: TGTGCCAGCAGCTTGGGGGCTTTAACTGAAGCTTTCTTT. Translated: CASSLGALTEAFF.